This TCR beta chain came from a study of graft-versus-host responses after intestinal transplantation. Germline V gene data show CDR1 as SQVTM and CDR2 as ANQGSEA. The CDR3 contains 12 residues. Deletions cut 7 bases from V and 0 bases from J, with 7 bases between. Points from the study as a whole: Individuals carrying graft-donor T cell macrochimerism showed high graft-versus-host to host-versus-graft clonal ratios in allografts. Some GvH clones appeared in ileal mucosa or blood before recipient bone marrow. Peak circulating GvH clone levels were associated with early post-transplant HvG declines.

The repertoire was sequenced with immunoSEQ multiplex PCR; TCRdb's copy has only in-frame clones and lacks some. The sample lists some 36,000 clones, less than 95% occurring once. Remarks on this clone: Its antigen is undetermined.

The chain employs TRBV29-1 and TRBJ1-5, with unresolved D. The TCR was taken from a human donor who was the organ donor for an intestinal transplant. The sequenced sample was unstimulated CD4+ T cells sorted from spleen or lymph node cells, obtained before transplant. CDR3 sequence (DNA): TGCAGCGCCTCGAATAGCAATCAGCCCCAGCATTTT. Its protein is CSASNSNQPQHF. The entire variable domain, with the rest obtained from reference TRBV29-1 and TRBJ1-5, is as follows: SAVISQKPSRDICQRGTSLTIQCQVDSQVTMMFWYRQQPGQSLTLIATANQGSEATYESGFVIDKFPISRPNLTFSTLTVSNMSPEDSSIYLCSASNSNQPQHFGDGTRLSIL.